A selection of T cell receptor beta chains follows, all from one sample in a study of PD-1 blockade in classical Hodgkin lymphoma. The repertoire was sequenced with immunoSEQ multiplex PCR; TCRdb's copy has only in-frame clones and lacks some. The sample contains tens of thousands of clones, about 71% of which appear only once. This material consisted of peripheral blood mononuclear cells (PBMCs), taken at baseline. Receptors originate from a human donor with classical Hodgkin lymphoma. CDR3s leave out the opening cysteine and the closing phenylalanine or tryptophan. D genes are given only for firm matches.

CDR3aa,d_gene,j_gene,v_gene
ASSYSGRGSGNTIY,TRBD1,TRBJ1-3,TRBV6-5
ASRFGGTDTQY,TRBD2,TRBJ2-3,TRBV11-2
SVSIGSGSWETQY,TRBD2,TRBJ2-5,TRBV29-1
ASSTLAGATDTQY,TRBD2,TRBJ2-3,TRBV7-2
ASSLGSYEQY,-,TRBJ2-7,TRBV7-9
ASSPPGQQF,-,TRBJ2-1,TRBV7-9
ASSSDRNYGYT,TRBD1,TRBJ1-2,TRBV6-6
ASSKDGGFTFSGNTIY,-,TRBJ1-3,TRBV21-1
ASSPQGLHSTNEKLF,-,TRBJ1-4,TRBV7-9
ASSDSYRGLWTDTQY,-,TRBJ2-3,TRBV6-4
AWSKTSGRGGELF,TRBD2,TRBJ2-2,TRBV30
ASSVADLRDTQY,-,TRBJ2-3,TRBV6-1
ASSQEWGGSGLPGLDTQY,-,TRBJ2-3,TRBV4-3
SVEDSPNYGYT,-,TRBJ1-2,TRBV29-1
ASSSRLAGGLNEQF,TRBD2,TRBJ2-1,TRBV5-1
ASSIQGGEQY,-,TRBJ2-7,TRBV9
AWSVTPPGELF,-,TRBJ2-2,TRBV30
ASSGPGGGASGNTIY,-,TRBJ1-3,TRBV10-1
ASTPEDPGLVDTQY,TRBD2,TRBJ2-3,TRBV19
ASSLSQNTEAF,-,TRBJ1-1,TRBV19
ASSLGVMPNTIY,-,TRBJ1-3,TRBV28
ASRRSEGHGTEAF,-,TRBJ1-1,TRBV28
SVAVGWGRGLYGYT,TRBD1,TRBJ1-2,TRBV29-1
ASSGDRTEQY,-,TRBJ2-7,TRBV2
ASSPSQWTGYGYT,-,TRBJ1-2,TRBV5-8
ASSLGLAGAYEQY,TRBD2,TRBJ2-7,TRBV5-1
ASSPLSATNEKLF,-,TRBJ1-4,TRBV27
ASSSSQISYEQY,-,TRBJ2-7,TRBV11-2
ASSESGYGYT,-,TRBJ1-2,TRBV19
ASSQNGGDIQY,-,TRBJ2-4,TRBV4-3
ASSSLVNSYEQY,-,TRBJ2-7,TRBV9
ASSQEGWGEQY,-,TRBJ2-7,TRBV4-3
AWSVAGGREQY,-,TRBJ2-5,TRBV30
ASSDWGQNEQY,TRBD1,TRBJ2-7,TRBV6-5
AIRAGEGEQY,TRBD2,TRBJ2-7,TRBV10-3
ASSLLTEAF,-,TRBJ1-1,TRBV18
ASSTGYGANVLT,-,TRBJ2-6,TRBV19
ASSVARGRNNEQF,-,TRBJ2-1,TRBV9
ASSFGTSSTDTQY,TRBD2,TRBJ2-3,TRBV11-1
ASSLKDTQY,-,TRBJ2-3,TRBV7-3
ASSPSGAGNQPQH,-,TRBJ1-5,TRBV7-8
ASANPRDLTGRSDTQY,TRBD1,TRBJ2-3,TRBV9
ASSQVGRGSITEAF,-,TRBJ1-1,TRBV4-3